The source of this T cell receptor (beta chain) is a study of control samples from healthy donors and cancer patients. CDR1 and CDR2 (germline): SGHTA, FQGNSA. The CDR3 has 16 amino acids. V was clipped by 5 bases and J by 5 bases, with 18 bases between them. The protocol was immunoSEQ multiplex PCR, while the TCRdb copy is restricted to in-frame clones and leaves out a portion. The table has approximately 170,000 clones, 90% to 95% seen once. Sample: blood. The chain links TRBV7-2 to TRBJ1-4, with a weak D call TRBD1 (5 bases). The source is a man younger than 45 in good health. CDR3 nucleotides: TGTGCCAGCAGCCTACTCTTAGGGGCTGAGAATGAAAAACTGTTTTTT. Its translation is CASSLLLGAENEKLFF.